Shown below are 32 T cell receptor beta chains from a single sample sequenced in a study of patients and donors after allogeneic stem cell transplantation. TCRdb itself ran the RT-PCR reads through MiXCR, one entry per CDR3 protein. This sample yields over 300 distinct CDR3 sequences, of which more than 2.5% are seen a single time; roughly 50% belongs to the top ten. The sequenced sample consisted of blood, either unsorted or a sorted T cell fraction (not recorded which). These receptors all come from a human donor who was either an allogeneic HSCT recipient or a stem cell or donor lymphocyte infusion donor (not recorded which). It is not recorded whose cells these are; they may come from a transplant donor.

This clonotype is medium-sized (0.01 to 0.1%). V and J are TRBV18 and TRBJ2-7, with a possible D match to TRBD1 (5 bases). Trimming pared 3 bases from V and 1 base from J, leaving 7 bases between. The CDR3 has 13 amino acids. Germline lookup yields CDR1 KGHSH and CDR2 LQKENI. The CDR3 DNA sequence: TGTGCCAGCTCACCGGACACGTCCTACGAGCAGTACGTC. This translates into CASSPDTSYEQYV.

This clonotype is judged medium-sized. V and J are TRBV6-1 and TRBJ2-2; 7 nucleotides align to TRBD1. With V trimmed by 6 bases and J by 4 bases, 5 bases remained unmatched. This CDR3 has 14 amino acids. Per germline, CDR1 MNHNS and CDR2 SASEGT. The CDR3 DNA sequence: TGTGCCAGCAGCCCGACAGGGACCACCGGGGAGCTGTTTTTT. Translating it yields CASSPTGTTGELFF.

The table lists this clonotype with a few counts. The chain joins TRBV4-2 to TRBJ2-3; maybe TRBD1 (6 bases). Germline V gene lookup returns CDR1 LGHNA and CDR2 YNFKEQ. CDR3 length equals 17 residues. The V end was cut by 0 bases, the J end by 0 bases, with 13 bases between. CDR3 region: CASSQEQGTASTDTQYF. The CDR3, as DNA: TGTGCCAGCAGCCAAGAGCAGGGGACCGCTAGCACAGATACGCAGTATTTT.

The chain is built from TRBV6-4 and TRBJ1-1; D is ambiguous. CDR1 and CDR2 (germline): MRHNA, SNTAGT. There are 15 residues in the CDR3. Trimming removed 3 bases from V and 0 bases from J, with 11 bases in between. CDR3 protein: CASSEEENMNTEAFF. CDR3 sequence (DNA): TGTGCCAGCAGTGAAGAGGAGAACATGAACACTGAAGCTTTCTTT.

By share of the sample, this clonotype is hyperexpanded. This chain joins TRBV7-9 and TRBJ2-1, with 8 nucleotides matching TRBD2. There are 14 residues in the CDR3. Per the germline V gene, CDR1 is SEHNR and CDR2 is FQNEAQ (reference sequence). V lost 3 bases and J lost 6; bases outside the gene matches: 4. CDR3 nucleotides: TGTGCCAGCAGCTTTATGACTAGCGCCAATGAGCAGTTCTTC. Protein product: CASSFMTSANEQFF.

J is TRBJ2-7 and V is TRBV6-1; D unclear. Germline V lookup: CDR1 MNHNS, CDR2 SASEGT. The CDR3 spans 15 residues. V shed 8 bases and J shed 0 bases, with 17 bases lying between them. CDR3 region: CASRARSASSYEQYF. The CDR3 coding sequence is TGTGCCAGCCGGGCCCGGTCGGCCTCCTCCTACGAGCAGTACTTC.

The chain recombines TRBV12-2 with TRBJ2-7; TRBD1, the table's D call, lacks a check against the DNA. TRBV12-2 is a pseudogene locus. The CDR3 sequence is 13 residues long. The CDR3 loop is CRGRPGTGHEQYV. DNA of the CDR3: TGTCGGGGAAGACCCGGGACAGGGCACGAGCAGTACGTC.

This clonotype qualifies as medium-sized (0.01 to 0.1%). J is TRBJ2-1 and V is TRBV6-5; D not certain. Per germline, CDR1 MNHEY and CDR2 SVGAGI. The CDR3 is made up of 12 amino acids. V was trimmed by 0 bases and J by 8 bases, leaving 5 bases between them. The CDR3 loop is CASSYSGHEQFF. CDR3 nucleotide sequence: TGTGCCAGCAGTTACTCTGGGCATGAGCAGTTCTTC.

This clonotype was seen more than once but under ten times. The chain combines TRBV30 with TRBJ2-7; the D is unclear. V gave up 3 bases and J gave up 4 bases, with 10 bases separating them. The CDR3 sequence is 12 residues long. Germline CDR1 is GTSNPN and CDR2 is SVGIG (reference sequence). The CDR3 spells CAWREYLYEQYF. CDR3 in DNA: TGTGCCTGGAGGGAGTACCTTTACGAGCAGTACTTC.

This clonotype has just a few counts. The rearrangement joins TRBV7-6 to TRBJ2-3; D may be TRBD1 or TRBD2 (5 bases each). V was cut by 5 bases and J by 2 bases, with 23 bases left in between. The germline CDR1 and CDR2 sequences are SGHVS and FNYEAQ. There are 18 residues in the CDR3. DNA of the CDR3: TGTGCCAGCAGCGAGAGCAGGGCCGCGGGCCGGACCACAGATACGCAGTATTTT. This codes for CASSESRAAGRTTDTQYF.

The genes are TRBV7-2 and TRBJ2-3; TRBD1 matches at 10 bases. V lost 5 bases, J lost 3 bases, and 8 bases stayed unmatched. The CDR3 is 16 residues long. The V gene's germline CDR1 is SGHTA and CDR2 FQGNSA. CDR3 region: CASSMAGTGVTDTQYF. The CDR3 DNA is TGTGCCAGCAGCATGGCCGGGACAGGGGTTACAGATACGCAGTATTTT.

This clonotype has just a few counts. The J gene is TRBJ1-2, the V gene TRBV21-1. TRBV21-1 counts as a pseudogene. CDR3 length: 13 residues. CDR3 nucleotides: TGTGCCAGCCTTACGGGAGTGAGCTATGGCTACACCTTC. This translates into CASLTGVSYGYTF.

This clonotype has only a few counts. This chain joins TRBV7-6 and TRBJ2-2; D remains ambiguous. From germline, CDR1 is SGHVS and CDR2 FNYEAQ. V lost 0 bases, J lost 8 bases, and 13 bases lay in between. CDR3 length: 15 amino acids. CDR3 sequence: CASSLASSSSGELFF. The CDR3 coding sequence is TGTGCCAGCAGCTTAGCAAGTTCGTCTTCGGGGGAGCTGTTTTTT.

This clonotype appeared a few times. The J gene is TRBJ2-5, the V gene TRBV5-1; TRBD1 matches at 10 bases. Germline CDR1 is SGHRS and CDR2 is YFSETQ. The CDR3 loop spans 16 amino acids. V gave up 0 bases and J gave up 1 base; unmatched junction bases: 3. The CDR3 sequence is CASSLAGTGAQETQYF. The CDR3 DNA follows: TGCGCCAGCAGCTTGGCCGGGACAGGGGCCCAAGAGACCCAGTACTTC.

This clonotype is judged large. The chain joins TRBV4-2 to TRBJ2-6; D unresolved. V gave up 4 bases and J gave up 0 bases, with 7 bases separating them. Germline assignment: CDR1 LGHNA and CDR2 YNFKEQ. The CDR3 totals 15 residues. DNA for the CDR3: TGTGCCAGCAGCCGATCGTACTCTGGGGCCAACGTCCTGACTTTC. Translation gives CASSRSYSGANVLTF.

This clonotype is medium-sized by share. V is TRBV7-2 and J is TRBJ2-1, with a tentative D call TRBD2 (6 bases). V was cut by 5 bases and J by 0 bases, with 23 bases left in between. This CDR3 has 19 residues. From germline, CDR1 is SGHTA and CDR2 FQGNSA. The CDR3 coding sequence is TGTGCCAGCAGCCTGGCGTTGAGCGGGTTTGACAGCTCCTACAATGAGCAGTTCTTC. Translated, it gives CASSLALSGFDSSYNEQFF.

In its sample, this clonotype ranks as large. The chain joins TRBV19 to TRBJ2-5, with TRBD1 matching over 8 bases. The germline V gene has CDR1 LNHDA and CDR2 SQIVND (reference sequence). J was trimmed by 0 bases and V by 7 bases; bases with no gene match: 7. The CDR3 spans 15 residues. CDR3 DNA sequence: TGTGCCAGTACCCCCTGGACAGGGAACCAAGAGACCCAGTACTTC. Translated: CASTPWTGNQETQYF.

This clonotype was counted a few times. The rearrangement uses TRBV7-8 and TRBJ2-7, with TRBD2 matching over 9 bases. The CDR3 is 15 amino acids. Looked up from germline, CDR1 is SGHVS and CDR2 is FQNEAQ. Trimming cost V 5 bases and J 7 bases; bases outside gene matches: 12. CDR3 DNA sequence: TGTGCCAGCAGCCCTGGGACTAGCATAGCTGGTGAGCAGTACTTC. It is translated as CASSPGTSIAGEQYF.

By its share, this clonotype is large (0.1 to 1%). The chain carries TRBV5-5 and TRBJ2-5, with D possibly TRBD1 on 5 matching bases. Germline values: CDR1 SGHKS, CDR2 YYEKEE (reference sequence). The CDR3 spans 12 residues. V shed 4 bases and J shed 1 base, with 5 bases lying between them. In DNA, the CDR3 is TGTGCCAGCAGCGGGGCCCAAGAGACCCAGTACTTC. Residues: CASSGAQETQYF. Filled out from reference TRBV5-5 and TRBJ2-5, the complete variable domain reads DAGVTQSPTHLIKTRGQQVTLRCSPISGHKSVSWYQQVLGQGPQFIFQYYEKEERGRGNFPDRFSARQFPNYSSELNVNALLLGDSALYLCASSGAQETQYFGPGTRLLVL.

This clonotype ranks as large. This chain connects TRBV27 to TRBJ2-3; no clear D. This CDR3 region has 13 residues. The germline V and J ends were trimmed by 3 bases and 6 bases, with 10 bases remaining between them. The V gene's germline CDR1 is MNHEY and CDR2 SMNVEV (reference sequence). The CDR3 DNA sequence: TGTGCCAGCAGTTTGGGTGGGGTTGATACGCAGTATTTT. Translation: CASSLGGVDTQYF.

By sample fraction, this clonotype is large. The chain combines TRBV11-1 with TRBJ2-5; D is perhaps TRBD1 (5 bases). The germline CDR1 and CDR2 sequences are SGHAT and FQDESV (reference sequence). The V end lost 7 bases, the J end lost 1 base, and 16 bases lay between the germline ends. The CDR3 is made up of 15 amino acids. This CDR3 is CASKSLGAPQETQYF. As DNA, the CDR3 is TGTGCCAGCAAGTCGCTAGGGGCCCCCCAAGAGACCCAGTACTTC.

This clonotype is labeled as medium-sized. The chain has TRBV4-3 and TRBJ1-2, with a tentative D call TRBD1 (6 bases). Trimming cost V 1 base and J 4 bases, with 13 bases left between them. The length of the CDR3 is 15 residues. CDR1 is LGHNA, CDR2 YSLEER, per germline. CDR3 DNA sequence: TGCGCCAGCAGCCAAGGAAAGGACAGTCGCTATGGCTACACCTTC. Translating gives CASSQGKDSRYGYTF.

This clonotype is labeled as large. The V and J genes are TRBV9 and TRBJ2-7; either TRBD1 or TRBD2 may fit D (5 bases each). CDR1 is SGDLS and CDR2 is YYNGEE in the germline V gene. The CDR3 loop spans 14 amino acids. Deletions cut 3 bases from V and 2 bases from J, with 12 bases between. CDR3 sequence: CASSARDGPYEQYF. In nucleotides, the CDR3 is TGTGCCAGCAGCGCCCGGGACGGTCCCTACGAGCAGTACTTC.

This clonotype is large in the sample. The chain joins TRBV7-2 to TRBJ2-7; D perhaps matches TRBD2 (5 bases). The V end lost 5 bases, the J end lost 4 bases, and 15 bases lay between the germline ends. CDR1 and CDR2 from the germline V gene are SGHTA and FQGNSA. The CDR3 extends over 14 amino acids. As DNA, the CDR3 is TGTGCCAGCAGCCCTGGATTGGAGGATTACGAGCAGTACTTC. It is translated as CASSPGLEDYEQYF.

This clonotype was seen only a few times. The chain is built from TRBV20-1 and TRBJ2-1; D is unclear. Germline V gene data show CDR1 as DFQATT and CDR2 as SNEGSKA (reference sequence). V shed 0 bases and J shed 10 bases, with 13 bases lying between them. The CDR3 consists of 13 residues. In DNA, the CDR3 is TGCAGTGCTAGAGAGGCCCAGCGCCGGGAGCAGTTCTTC. Translated: CSAREAQRREQFF.

This clonotype was picked up a small number of times. This chain uses TRBV12-3 or TRBV12-4 with TRBJ2-2; D is perhaps TRBD2 (6 bases). The V end was cut by 7 bases, the J end by 0 bases, with 15 bases between. This CDR3 has 16 residues. CDR3 region: CASTSSREANTGELFF. As DNA, the CDR3 is TGTGCCAGCACCTCCTCGCGGGAAGCGAACACCGGGGAGCTGTTTTTT.

This clonotype is judged medium-sized (0.01 to 0.1%). The chain employs TRBV4-3 and TRBJ1-6; D is uncertain. CDR3 length: 12 residues. The germline gives CDR1 LGHNA, CDR2 YSLEER. Trimming removed 8 bases at V and 9 bases at J, with 11 bases between. The CDR3 DNA is TGCGCCAGCGGTGTTACTGGTTCACCCCTCCACTTT. Translating gives CASGVTGSPLHF.

This clonotype counts as medium-sized. The CDR3 DNA follows: TGTGCCAGCAGTAGGGATTTTCAAGAGACCCAGTACTTC. Translating gives CASSRDFQETQYF. The chain links TRBV5-4 to TRBJ2-5; D ambiguous. Per the germline V gene, CDR1 is SGHNT and CDR2 is YYREEE (reference sequence). There are 13 residues in the CDR3. V shed 5 bases and J shed 2 bases, with 10 bases lying between them.

Relative to its sample, this clonotype is medium-sized. V gene TRBV4-2 combines with J gene TRBJ2-1; no reliable D call. V gave up 1 base and J gave up 5 bases, with 3 bases separating them. The germline CDR1 and CDR2 sequences are LGHNA and YNFKEQ. CDR3 size: 12 residues. CDR3 region: CASSQGNNEQFF. The CDR3, as DNA: TGTGCCAGCAGCCAAGGCAACAATGAGCAGTTCTTC.

The sample holds a few counts of this clonotype. The chain joins TRBV9 to TRBJ2-1; no reliable D call. The CDR3 runs 11 residues. V gave up 2 bases and J gave up 8 bases, with 5 bases separating them. The V gene's germline CDR1 is SGDLS and CDR2 YYNGEE. The CDR3 bases are TGTGCCAGCAGCGTTGACGATGAGCAGTTCTTC. Translated: CASSVDDEQFF. The whole variable domain, filled in from reference TRBV9 and TRBJ2-1, reads DSGVTQTPKHLITATGQRVTLRCSPRSGDLSVYWYQQSLDQGLQFLIQYYNGEERAKGNILERFSAQQFPDLHSELNLSSLELGDSALYFCASSVDDEQFFGPGTRLTVL.

This clonotype is classed as medium-sized (0.01 to 0.1%). CDR3 in DNA: TGTGCCAGCACTACGTTTAGCCTAGCTGCAGATACGCAGTATTTT. The encoded protein is CASTTFSLAADTQYF. This chain connects TRBV12-3 or TRBV12-4 to TRBJ2-3; D might be TRBD2 (5 bases). CDR3 length: 15 amino acids. V lost 7 bases to trimming and J lost 4 bases, with 18 bases between them.

This clonotype is categorized as medium-sized. The rearrangement joins TRBV5-5 to TRBJ2-1; 8 positions match TRBD2. Per the germline V gene, CDR1 is SGHKS and CDR2 is YYEKEE (reference sequence). The CDR3 extends over 14 amino acids. V gave up 6 bases and J gave up 9 bases; unmatched junction bases: 11. The CDR3: CASMRLAGIVEQFF. The CDR3 DNA sequence: TGTGCCAGCATGCGTCTAGCGGGTATTGTTGAGCAGTTCTTC.